Below are 22 T cell receptor beta chains sequenced from a single sample in a study of T-cell reconstitution after alpha-beta-depleted transplantation in children. Unique molecular identifiers were used to barcode this TCRbeta library. TCRdb recomputed calls from the PCR reads with MiXCR, one row per CDR3 protein. The sample has 500,000 to 650,000 distinct CDR3 sequences, about an eighth seen once; the top ten hold 14%. Here the sequenced sample was PBMCs, mostly from graft donor cells, taken 180 days after TCRalphabeta/CD19-depleted stem cell transplant. The receptor source for this set is a female patient aged 2 to 10 who had a stem cell transplant for aplastic anemia, so the T cells may come from the graft donor.

The chain uses TRBV19 and TRBJ2-7; possibly TRBD1 or TRBD2 for D (5 bases each). The CDR3 contains 17 residues. CDR1 and CDR2 (germline): LNHDA, SQIVND (reference sequence). V lost 4 bases to trimming and J lost 2 bases, with 21 bases between them. The CDR3 nucleotides read TGTGCCAGTAGTACCGGGTGGTTTGGGCAGGGAGCCTACGAGCAGTACTTC. This translates into CASSTGWFGQGAYEQYF.

The sample holds a few counts of this clonotype. This chain links TRBV12-3 or TRBV12-4 with TRBJ2-7, with D hard to call. The CDR3 consists of 15 residues. Trimming took off 3 bases at V and 0 bases at J, with 12 bases between the two ends. CDR3 in amino acids: CASSFRPSSSYEQYF. As DNA, the CDR3 is TGTGCCAGCAGTTTTAGGCCGTCTAGCTCCTACGAGCAGTACTTC.

This clonotype was seen a handful of times. This chain connects TRBV12-3 or TRBV12-4 to TRBJ2-1; 14 bases match TRBD2. Trimming took 1 base from V and 8 from J; bases not matched to a gene: 7. The CDR3 is made up of 17 amino acids. The CDR3 sequence is CASSLGPGLAGGYEQFF. CDR3 DNA sequence: TGTGCCAGCAGTTTAGGGCCTGGACTAGCGGGAGGATATGAGCAGTTCTTC.

This clonotype was detected only a few times. This sequence joins TRBV5-1 and TRBJ2-7, with TRBD1 identical over 7 bases. This CDR3 comprises 14 residues. From germline, CDR1 is SGHRS and CDR2 YFSETQ. V gave up 4 bases and J gave up 5 bases; unmatched junction bases: 9. CDR3 bases: TGCGCCAGCAGCAGACAGGGCCCCCTGGACGAGCAGTACTTC. It yields the protein CASSRQGPLDEQYF.

This chain joins TRBV9 and TRBJ2-1; no firm D call. This CDR3 is built from 16 residues. Germline CDR1 and CDR2: SGDLS and YYNGEE. V lost 0 bases to trimming and J lost 0 bases, with 10 bases between them. The CDR3 here is CASSVAAGLSYNEQFF. Here the CDR3 DNA reads TGTGCCAGCAGCGTAGCCGCCGGGCTCTCCTACAATGAGCAGTTCTTC.

This clonotype was detected a few times. The rearrangement uses TRBV20-1 and TRBJ2-1, with 10 bases fitting TRBD2. Unmatched junction bases numbered 17, after V lost 3 bases and J lost 6 bases. CDR3 size: 18 residues. Germline V gene lookup returns CDR1 DFQATT and CDR2 SNEGSKA (reference sequence). The CDR3 loop reads CSARERLAGDLPGNEQFF. CDR3 DNA sequence: TGCAGTGCTAGGGAAAGGCTAGCGGGAGACCTACCCGGCAATGAGCAGTTCTTC.

This clonotype was seen a handful of times. The V and J genes are TRBV6-1 and TRBJ2-7; 12 nucleotides agree with TRBD2. This CDR3 is 15 amino acids long. V lost 4 bases and J lost 4; bases outside the gene matches: 5. CDR1 is MNHNS and CDR2 is SASEGT in the germline V gene. CDR3 sequence (DNA): TGTGCCAGCAGTGGCCTAGCGGGAGGGAGGTACGAGCAGTACGTC. It yields the protein CASSGLAGGRYEQYV.

V usage is TRBV14 and J usage is TRBJ2-2; 10 nucleotides agree with TRBD2. The CDR3 runs to 16 residues. V dropped 1 base and J dropped 1; count of bases not matched to a gene: 0. Germline values: CDR1 SGHDN, CDR2 FVKESK. DNA of the CDR3: TGTGCCAGCAGCCAAGGACTAGCGGGGAACACCGGGGAGCTGTTTTTT. This sequence encodes CASSQGLAGNTGELFF.

This rearrangement joins TRBV15 to TRBJ2-7; 11 bases agree with TRBD1. The CDR3 totals 18 residues. Germline assignment: CDR1 LNHNV and CDR2 YYDKDF (reference sequence). The V and J ends lost 1 base and 2 bases, in that order; junction bases with no gene match: 10. As DNA, the CDR3 is TGTGCCACCAGCAGAGTTGGGACAGGGGGGCCTGGTACCTACGAGCAGTACGTC. Translation: CATSRVGTGGPGTYEQYV.

This clonotype was seen more than once but under ten times. The gene calls are TRBV12-3 or TRBV12-4 and TRBJ2-1, with D possibly TRBD2 on 6 matching bases. The CDR3 has 13 amino acids. Trimming removed 7 bases at V and 9 bases at J, with 16 bases between. CDR3: CASTLREPGEQFF. The CDR3, as DNA: TGTGCCAGCACCCTTCGGGAGCCGGGTGAGCAGTTCTTC.

The chain links TRBV20-1 to TRBJ2-2, with D hard to call. The V end lost 5 bases, the J end lost 0 bases, and 10 bases lay between the germline ends. Germline lookup yields CDR1 DFQATT and CDR2 SNEGSKA (reference sequence). The CDR3 runs to 14 residues. In DNA, the CDR3 is TGCAGTGCTTCGGGCATGCCGAACACCGGGGAGCTGTTTTTT. It is translated as CSASGMPNTGELFF.

This clonotype was observed at least ten times. V and J are TRBV20-1 and TRBJ2-7; D is unresolved. The V end lost 5 bases, the J end lost 7 bases, and 18 bases lay between the germline ends. This CDR3 spans 13 amino acids. Germline V gene sequence: CDR1 DFQATT, CDR2 SNEGSKA (reference sequence). Here the CDR3 DNA reads TGCAGTGCTCCGTCAAGACCGAATTCTGAGCAGTACTTC. Translation: CSAPSRPNSEQYF.

The CDR3 spells CSVAYIRPGGRYLYNEQFF. The CDR3 nucleotides are TGCAGCGTTGCTTATATTCGACCTGGCGGGAGGTACCTATACAATGAGCAGTTCTTC. The J gene is TRBJ2-1, the V gene TRBV29-1; 8 nucleotides match TRBD2. Germline loops: CDR1 SQVTM, CDR2 ANQGSEA. The CDR3 length is 19 residues. Germline trimming cut 4 bases from V and 4 bases from J; bases unmatched to any gene: 21.

This clonotype was seen repeatedly, ten times or more. V usage is TRBV20-1 and J usage is TRBJ1-6, with 8 bases that match TRBD1. Per the germline V gene, CDR1 is DFQATT and CDR2 is SNEGSKA (reference sequence). The CDR3 has 14 residues. V shed 2 bases and J 5 bases; nucleotides not matched to a gene: 2. CDR3 in DNA: TGCAGTGCTAGAAGGACAGGGAATAATTCACCCCTCCACTTT. It translates to CSARRTGNNSPLHF.

This clonotype was counted a few times. The chain carries TRBV7-2 and TRBJ2-1; D gene uncertain. The germline V gene encodes CDR1 SGHTA and CDR2 FQGNSA. There are 13 residues in the CDR3. The V and J ends lost 3 bases and 9 bases respectively, with 12 bases between them. The CDR3 region has the DNA TGTGCCAGCAGCTTCTCTAGGGCCTTTGAGCAGTTCTTC. It yields the protein CASSFSRAFEQFF.

The chain is built from TRBV28 and TRBJ2-3; a weak D match, TRBD2 (5 bases). The CDR3 is 16 residues long. CDR1 and CDR2 (germline): MDHEN, SYDVKM. The V and J ends lost 6 bases and 4 bases respectively, with 20 bases between them. The CDR3 region has the DNA TGTGCCAGCAGACCTACTAGTTCACTGTTCTCAGATACGCAGTATTTT. Its protein is CASRPTSSLFSDTQYF.

The chain is built from TRBV9 and TRBJ2-7, with D uncertain. Deletions cut 0 bases from V and 0 bases from J, with 16 bases between. Germline CDR1 is SGDLS and CDR2 is YYNGEE. The CDR3 contains 17 residues. CDR3 amino acids: CASSVGSERRSSYEQYV. The CDR3 bases are TGTGCCAGCAGCGTAGGATCGGAGAGAAGGAGCTCCTACGAGCAGTACGTC.

In this sample, this clonotype turned up many times. The CDR3 region has the DNA TGTGCCAGCAGTCCTTATAGCGGGAGGGGCTTCACAGATACGCAGTATTTT. Translated: CASSPYSGRGFTDTQYF. The chain is built from TRBV12-3 or TRBV12-4 and TRBJ2-3; 11 nucleotides agree with TRBD2. V was clipped by 5 bases and J by 2 bases; unmatched bases: 9. This CDR3 is built from 17 residues.

Only a few counts were recorded for this clonotype. V and J are TRBV5-1 and TRBJ2-3, with TRBD2 as a possible D gene (6 bases). Trimming removed 4 bases from V and 5 bases from J, with 14 bases in between. Germline CDR1 and CDR2: SGHRS and YFSETQ. The CDR3 consists of 14 residues. Here the CDR3 DNA reads TGCGCCAGCAGCCCCGGACTACCAGGAGATACGCAGTATTTT. Protein: CASSPGLPGDTQYF.

Only a few counts were recorded for this clonotype. This chain links TRBV7-2 with TRBJ1-2; 9 nucleotides match TRBD1. After removal of 5 bases from V and 8 bases from J, the junction contained 12 bases not matched to a gene. The CDR3 sequence is 15 residues long. Germline V gene data show CDR1 as SGHTA and CDR2 as FQGNSA. Here the CDR3 DNA reads TGTGCCAGCAGCCTGAGACAGGGGGAATTCGACGGCTACACCTTC. Translating it yields CASSLRQGEFDGYTF.

This clonotype was seen ten or more times. The chain links TRBV20-1 to TRBJ2-1; D tentatively reads TRBD1 or TRBD2 (5 bases each). This CDR3 has 14 amino acids. Germline lookup yields CDR1 DFQATT and CDR2 SNEGSKA (reference sequence). The V and J ends lost 0 bases and 6 bases respectively, with 12 bases between them. The CDR3 region is CSARDWAGGNEQFF. CDR3 in DNA: TGCAGTGCTAGAGATTGGGCTGGGGGCAATGAGCAGTTCTTC.

This clonotype was recorded many times. The V call is TRBV7-9, the J call TRBJ1-5; maybe TRBD1 (6 bases). This CDR3 region has 16 residues. The germline V gene encodes CDR1 SEHNR and CDR2 FQNEAQ (reference sequence). The V end was cut by 5 bases, the J end by 4 bases, with 18 bases between. CDR3 sequence: CASSPLGRGPNQPQHF. The CDR3 coding sequence is TGTGCCAGCAGCCCCTTGGGGCGGGGGCCGAATCAGCCCCAGCATTTT.